A single count supports the clone carrying this T cell receptor (beta chain). The sample comes from a study of T cell changes during pregnancy in multiple sclerosis. Here immunoSEQ multiplex PCR was the method, and the copy in TCRdb shows in-frame clones only, minus some. The table records about 80,000 clones, 92% of them present only once. The CDR3 has 14 amino acids. Between the trimmed V and J ends, which lost 4 bases and 4 bases, there was a span of 13 bases. Germline loops: CDR1 MNHNS, CDR2 SASEGT. The sample consisted of peripheral blood, taken before pregnancy. This sequence joins TRBV6-1 and TRBJ1-1, with no clear D. This TCR was recovered from a female donor with multiple sclerosis, enrolled in a pregnancy study. The CDR3 sequence: CASSAMPLSTEAFF. The CDR3 nucleotides are TGTGCCAGCAGTGCTATGCCGCTCTCCACTGAAGCTTTCTTT.